This entry describes one T cell receptor (beta chain). Its antigen is not identified. V was cut by 1 base and J by 7 bases, with 7 bases left in between. The CDR3 runs to 11 residues. The germline CDR1 and CDR2 sequences are GTSNPN and SVGIG (reference sequence). The data originate from a study of T cells in Graves' hyperthyroidism and ophthalmopathy. About the research overall: Peripheral blood collection took place at initial diagnosis, before any treatment. Whole-study findings and limits: Among clonotypes expanded in thyroid above 0.001, most were also found in blood.

RNA transcripts provided the source from which TCR beta CDR3 regions were amplified. An initial round of RT-PCR targeting the TCR CDR3 relied on the HTBI primer set. In TCRdb, the multiplex PCR reads were re-called with MiXCR into one record per CDR3 protein. Of 600,000 to 650,000 distinct CDR3 sequences listed, around 21% are singletons. Fresh peripheral blood, approximately 10 ml, was the source of the PBMCs. Sample: blood. The sequence was obtained from a man younger than 40 with Graves' ophthalmopathy. The J gene is TRBJ1-2, the V gene TRBV30; unclear D gene. CDR3 coding DNA: TGTGCCTGGAGTGCAACGGGTGGCTACACCTTC. The encoded protein is CAWSATGGYTF.